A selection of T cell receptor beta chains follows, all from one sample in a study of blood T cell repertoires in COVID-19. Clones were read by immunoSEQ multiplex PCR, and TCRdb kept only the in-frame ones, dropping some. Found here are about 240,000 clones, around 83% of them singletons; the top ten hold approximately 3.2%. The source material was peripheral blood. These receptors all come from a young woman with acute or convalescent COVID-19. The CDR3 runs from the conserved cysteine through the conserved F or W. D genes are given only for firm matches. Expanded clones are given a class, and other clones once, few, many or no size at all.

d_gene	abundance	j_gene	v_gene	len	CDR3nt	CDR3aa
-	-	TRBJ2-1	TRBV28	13	TGTGCCAGCAGTTTCAGACTGTCTAATGAGCAGTTCTTC	CASSFRLSNEQFF
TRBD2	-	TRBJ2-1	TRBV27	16	TGTGCCAGCAGTTTAGGGGGGCGGGGGGCCTACAATGAGCAGTTCTTC	CASSLGGRGAYNEQFF
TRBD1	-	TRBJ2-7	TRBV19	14	TGTGCCAGTAGTAGGGACAGGCTGCCCTACGAGCAGTACTTC	CASSRDRLPYEQYF
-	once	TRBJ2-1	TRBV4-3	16	TGCGCCAGCAGCCAAGATGGAGGGTATGGCTACAATGAGCAGTTCTTC	CASSQDGGYGYNEQFF
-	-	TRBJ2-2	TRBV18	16	TGTGCCAGCTCACCACCGGGAGCAGGAAGCACCGGGGAGCTGTTTTTT	CASSPPGAGSTGELFF
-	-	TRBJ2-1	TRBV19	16	TGTGCCAGTAGTATGGTCCAGTACCAAGTTTACAATGAGCAGTTCTTC	CASSMVQYQVYNEQFF
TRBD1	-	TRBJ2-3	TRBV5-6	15	TGTGCCAGCAGCTTGGAGGGACAGGGTTGGGATACGCAGTATTTT	CASSLEGQGWDTQYF
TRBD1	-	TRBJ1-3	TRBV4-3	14	TGCGCCAGCAGTTCCGGGACAGGGGGAAACACCATATATTTT	CASSSGTGGNTIYF
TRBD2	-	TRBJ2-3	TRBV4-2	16	TGTGCCAGCAGCCAGCCTGCTAGCGGGAGGGAAGATACGCAGTATTTT	CASSQPASGREDTQYF
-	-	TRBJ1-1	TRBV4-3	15	TGCGCCAGCAGCCTGGTCGGGGGGCTGAACACTGAAGCTTTCTTT	CASSLVGGLNTEAFF
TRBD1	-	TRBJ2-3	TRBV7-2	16	TGTGCCAGCAGCTTAGGGCCGGGACAGCACACAGATACGCAGTATTTT	CASSLGPGQHTDTQYF
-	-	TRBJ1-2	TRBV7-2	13	TGTGCCAGCAGCTTAGCCACGGACTATGGCTACACCTTC	CASSLATDYGYTF
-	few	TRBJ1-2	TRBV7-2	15	TGTGCCAGCAGCTTCGGAGGGGTGTGGGCTGGTGGCTACACCTTC	CASSFGGVWAGGYTF
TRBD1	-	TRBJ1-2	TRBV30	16	TGTGCCTGGGCAACCGGACAGGGCCGGTACTTCTATGGCTACACCTTC	CAWATGQGRYFYGYTF
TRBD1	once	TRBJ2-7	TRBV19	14	TGTGCCAGTAGTATAACGACAGGGCCCTACGAGCAGTACTTC	CASSITTGPYEQYF
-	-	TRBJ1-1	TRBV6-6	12	TGTGCCAGCAGAGGGGGGGGGACTGAAGCTTTCTTT	CASRGGGTEAFF
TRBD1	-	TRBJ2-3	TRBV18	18	TGTGCCAGCTCGCCACTCTGGTCAGGGGGCTATAACACAGATACGCAGTATTTT	CASSPLWSGGYNTDTQYF
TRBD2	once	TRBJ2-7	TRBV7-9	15	TGTGCCAGCAGCTCAACGGGGGGGAGCTCCTACGAGCAGTACTTC	CASSSTGGSSYEQYF
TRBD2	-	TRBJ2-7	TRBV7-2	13	TGTGCCAGCAGATCAGCGGGGTCCTACGAGCAGTACTTC	CASRSAGSYEQYF
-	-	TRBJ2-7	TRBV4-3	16	TGCGCCAGCAGCCAAGACGCATGGGGAGTTAACTACGAGCAGTACTTC	CASSQDAWGVNYEQYF
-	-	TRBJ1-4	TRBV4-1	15	TGCGCCAGCAGCCTGGGCCAGGGGTTGAAGGAAAAACTGTTTTTT	CASSLGQGLKEKLFF
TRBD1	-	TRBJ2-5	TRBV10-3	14	TGTGCCATCAGAGAGACCGACAGGGGAGAGACCCAGTACTTC	CAIRETDRGETQYF
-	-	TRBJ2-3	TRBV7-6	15	TGTGCCAGCAGCTCAATTAGGAGTCTCACAGATACGCAGTATTTT	CASSSIRSLTDTQYF
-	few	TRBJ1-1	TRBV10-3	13	TGTGCCATCAGTGTCGTTTTGAACACTGAAGCTTTCTTT	CAISVVLNTEAFF
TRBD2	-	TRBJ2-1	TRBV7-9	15	TGTGCCAGCAGCCCGACTAGCGGGAGCCGGGGTGAGCAGTTCTTC	CASSPTSGSRGEQFF
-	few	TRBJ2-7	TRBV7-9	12	TGTGCCAGCAGCCCGGACATATACGAGCAGTACTTC	CASSPDIYEQYF
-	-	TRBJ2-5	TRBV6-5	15	TGTGCCAGCAGTTACTCGAACAGCTACCAAGAGACCCAGTACTTC	CASSYSNSYQETQYF
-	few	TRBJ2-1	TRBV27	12	TGTGCCAGCAGTTTATGGGGGGATGAGCAGTTCTTC	CASSLWGDEQFF
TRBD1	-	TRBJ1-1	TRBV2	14	TGTGCCAGCAGCCAACAACAGGGGCCGTTTGAAGCTTTCTTT	CASSQQQGPFEAFF